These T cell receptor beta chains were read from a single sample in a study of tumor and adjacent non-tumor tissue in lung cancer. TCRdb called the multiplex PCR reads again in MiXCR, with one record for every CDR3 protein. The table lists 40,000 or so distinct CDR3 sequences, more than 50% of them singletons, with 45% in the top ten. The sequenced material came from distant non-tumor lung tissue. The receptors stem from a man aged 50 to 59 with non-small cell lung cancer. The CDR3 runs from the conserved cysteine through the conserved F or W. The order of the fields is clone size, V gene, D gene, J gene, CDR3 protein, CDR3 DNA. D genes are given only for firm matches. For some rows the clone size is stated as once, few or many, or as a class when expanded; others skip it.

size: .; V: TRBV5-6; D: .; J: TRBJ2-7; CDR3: CSSSPGPGTGGFHEQYF; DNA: TGTTCCAGCAGCCCCGGTCCCGGGACGGGGGGCTTCCACGAGCAGTACTTC
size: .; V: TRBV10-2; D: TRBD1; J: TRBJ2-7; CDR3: CASGYGQGDKQYF; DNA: TGCGCCAGCGGGTATGGGCAGGGGGACAAACAGTACTTC
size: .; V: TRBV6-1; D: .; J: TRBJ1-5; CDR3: CVNSEGEVHVNQPQHF; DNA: TGTGTCAACAGTGAAGGGGAGGTGCACGTCAATCAGCCCCAGCATTTT
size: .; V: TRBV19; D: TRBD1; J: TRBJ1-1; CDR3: CAIQGQGRTEAFF; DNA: TGTGCCATCCAGGGACAGGGGAGGACTGAAGCTTTCTTT
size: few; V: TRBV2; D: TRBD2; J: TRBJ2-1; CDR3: CASSGRSYGGTEQFF; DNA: TGTGCCAGCAGTGGCCGTTCCTACGGGGGGACTGAGCAGTTCTTC
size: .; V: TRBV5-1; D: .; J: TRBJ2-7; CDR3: CASSLSEDSYERYF; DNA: TGCGCCAGCAGCTTGAGTGAGGACTCCTACGAGCGGTACTTC
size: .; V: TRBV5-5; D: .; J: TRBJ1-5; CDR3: CASSFTTWSNQPQHF; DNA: TGTGCCAGCAGCTTCACGACATGGTCTAATCAGCCCCAGCATTTT
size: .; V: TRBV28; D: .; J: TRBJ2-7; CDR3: CTSSLDSYEQYF; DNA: TGTACCAGCAGTTTAGACAGCTACGAGCAGTACTTC
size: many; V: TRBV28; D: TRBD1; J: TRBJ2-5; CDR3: CASSLFGQGRGETQYF; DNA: TGTGCCAGCAGTTTATTTGGACAGGGTCGAGGGGAGACCCAGTACTTC
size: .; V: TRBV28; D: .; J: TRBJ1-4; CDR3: CASSSEKLFF; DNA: TGTGCCAGCAGTTCAGAAAAACTGTTTTTT
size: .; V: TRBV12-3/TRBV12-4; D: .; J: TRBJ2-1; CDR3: CASRVLTRVSYNEQFF; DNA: TGTGCCAGCAGAGTCCTGACAAGGGTGTCCTACAATGAGCAGTTCTTC
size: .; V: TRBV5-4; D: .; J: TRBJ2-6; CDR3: CASSLDFSGTNVLTF; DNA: TGTGCCAGCAGCCTGGATTTCTCTGGGACCAACGTCCTGACTTTC
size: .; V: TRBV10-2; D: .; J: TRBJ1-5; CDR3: CASSESTRSNQTQHF; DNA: TGCGCCAGCAGTGAGTCGACTCGTAGCAACCAGACCCAGCATTTT
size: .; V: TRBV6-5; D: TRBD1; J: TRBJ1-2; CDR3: CASSRQGVLDYTF; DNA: TGTGCCAGCAGTAGACAGGGGGTCCTTGACTACACCTTC
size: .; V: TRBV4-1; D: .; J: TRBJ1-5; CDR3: CANSQFSGFALSSNQPQHF; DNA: TGCGCCAACAGCCAATTTTCGGGGTTCGCGTTGAGTAGCAATCAGCCCCAGCATTTT
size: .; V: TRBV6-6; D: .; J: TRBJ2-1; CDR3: CASSFSIGSPSGEQFF; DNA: TGTGCCAGCAGTTTCTCAATAGGGAGCCCTTCAGGTGAGCAGTTCTTC
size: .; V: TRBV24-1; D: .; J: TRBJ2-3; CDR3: CATSDPRGRADTQYF; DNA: TGTGCCACCAGTGACCCCCGGGGGCGCGCAGATACGCAGTATTTT